Below are 32 T cell receptor beta chains sequenced from a single sample in a study of cytomegalovirus exposure and HLA in healthy donors. PCR involved 60 Vbeta and 13 Jbeta primers. Assay: immunoSEQ multiplex PCR; the TCRdb copy retains only in-frame clones and omits some. The sample table includes roughly 70,000 clones. The sequenced material came from PBMCs. The source is a female donor in good health and CMV-seropositive.

Details on this clone: At the DNA level, this CDR3 is encoded by other sequences in the same sample as well. J is TRBJ1-6 and V is TRBV13, with D possibly matching TRBD1 (5 bases). Germline V lookup: CDR1 PRHDT, CDR2 FYEKMQ (reference sequence). Trimming took 1 base from V and 9 from J, leaving 10 bases between them. The CDR3 sequence is 14 residues long. CDR3 DNA sequence: TGTGCCAGCAGCTTAGTTCGGACAAGTTCACCCCTCCACTTT. Translation: CASSLVRTSSPLHF.

The V gene is TRBV5-4, the J gene TRBJ1-2, with D maybe TRBD1 (5 bases). This CDR3 comprises 17 residues. Germline CDR1 and CDR2: SGHNT and YYREEE (reference sequence). Trimming stripped 4 bases from V and 1 base from J, with 20 bases between. CDR3 DNA: TGTGCCAGCAGCCGGGGGACGGCCAGGGAGTTTAACTATGGCTACACCTTC. Protein product: CASSRGTAREFNYGYTF.

The gene calls are TRBV29-1 and TRBJ2-5; 9 nucleotides align to TRBD1. This CDR3 contains 11 residues. With V trimmed by 7 bases and J by 8 bases, 5 bases remained unmatched. Germline values: CDR1 SQVTM, CDR2 ANQGSEA. The CDR3 loop is CSAAGQGTQYF. The CDR3 coding sequence is TGCAGCGCCGCGGGACAGGGAACCCAGTACTTC.

This sequence joins TRBV15 and TRBJ1-2; D is unclear. This CDR3 is built from 16 residues. The germline V gene encodes CDR1 LNHNV and CDR2 YYDKDF (reference sequence). V dropped 0 bases and J dropped 1 base, with 12 bases sitting between them. The DNA for the CDR3 is TGTGCCACCAGCAGAGAGGGCAGACGCGATAACTATGGCTACACCTTC. It encodes CATSREGRRDNYGYTF.

The V and J genes are TRBV7-9 and TRBJ1-1; D not certain. Germline V gene lookup returns CDR1 SEHNR and CDR2 FQNEAQ (reference sequence). This CDR3 has 15 amino acids. Trimming stripped 2 bases from V and 0 bases from J, with 10 bases between. The CDR3 sequence is CASSLPQHLNTEAFF. In nucleotides, the CDR3 is TGTGCCAGCAGCTTACCACAACACCTGAACACTGAAGCTTTCTTT.

The genes are TRBV7-9 and TRBJ2-5; TRBD1 matches 8 bases. CDR1 SEHNR and CDR2 FQNEAQ come from the germline V gene (reference sequence). The junction had 9 bases not matched to a gene; V was cut back by 4 bases and J by 5 bases. CDR3 length: 15 amino acids. CDR3 nucleotide sequence: TGTGCCAGCAGCTCGCAGGGGGCGTTAAGGGAGACCCAGTACTTC. It is translated as CASSSQGALRETQYF.

The chain employs TRBV6-5 and TRBJ2-2; 7 nucleotides line up with TRBD2. Germline CDR1 and CDR2: MNHEY and SVGAGI. Unmatched junction bases numbered 9, after V lost 6 bases and J lost 5 bases. CDR3 length: 15 residues. The CDR3 spells CASSSGATGTGELFF. The DNA of the CDR3 is TGTGCCAGCAGCAGCGGGGCGACGGGTACCGGGGAGCTGTTTTTT.

The V gene is TRBV19, the J gene TRBJ2-7; TRBD1 agrees at 12 bases. After removal of 8 bases from V and 7 bases from J, the junction contained 12 bases not matched to a gene. Germline CDR1 is LNHDA and CDR2 is SQIVND (reference sequence). The CDR3 is 15 residues long. CDR3 sequence: CASSSSGTGGGEQYF. CDR3 coding DNA: TGTGCCAGTTCATCCTCCGGGACAGGGGGCGGTGAGCAGTACTTC.

The chain joins TRBV5-3 to TRBJ1-5, with D unclear. TRBV5-3 is an open reading frame whose function is uncertain. V dropped 0 bases and J dropped 0 bases, with 28 bases sitting between them. This CDR3 is built from 22 residues. The CDR3 spells CARSLEGCNRVSGYISNQPQHF. CDR3 nucleotides: TGTGCCAGAAGCTTGGAAGGATGTAACCGCGTCTCGGGGTACATTAGCAATCAGCCCCAGCATTTT.

The rearrangement joins TRBV2 to TRBJ1-4; tentatively, D is TRBD1 (6 bases). The CDR3 sequence is 16 residues long. CDR1 and CDR2 from the germline V gene are SNHLY and FYNNEI. V lost 3 bases to trimming and J lost 3 bases, with 14 bases between them. The DNA of the CDR3 is TGTGCCAGCAGTGAGGGCCACAGGGCCCCTAATGAAAAACTGTTTTTT. Translated, it gives CASSEGHRAPNEKLFF.

This rearrangement joins TRBV5-1 to TRBJ2-2; D might be TRBD2 (6 bases). With 5 bases removed from V and 1 base from J, the gap between germline ends came to 12 bases. Germline V gene sequence: CDR1 SGHRS, CDR2 YFSETQ. CDR3 size: 15 residues. CDR3 residues: CASSDGGVNTGELFF. CDR3 nucleotides: TGCGCCAGCAGTGATGGCGGGGTGAACACCGGGGAGCTGTTTTTT.

The chain couples TRBV6-1 to TRBJ2-5; 13 bases agree with TRBD2. The CDR3 is made up of 13 amino acids. Per germline, CDR1 MNHNS and CDR2 SASEGT. With 6 bases clipped from V and 5 bases from J, the junction kept 0 bases outside the gene matches. CDR3: CASRTSGGETQYF. In DNA, the CDR3 is TGTGCCAGCAGGACTAGCGGGGGGGAGACCCAGTACTTC.

The V and J genes are TRBV4-3 and TRBJ2-3; D is perhaps TRBD1 (6 bases). This CDR3 has 16 residues. Germline loops: CDR1 LGHNA, CDR2 YSLEER. V was trimmed by 0 bases and J by 3 bases, leaving 13 bases between them. The CDR3 DNA reads TGCGCCAGCAGCCAAGATTGGGGAAGGGGGACAGATACGCAGTATTTT. Encoded protein: CASSQDWGRGTDTQYF.

The chain couples TRBV28 to TRBJ1-1; 8 bases align to TRBD1. The CDR3 sequence is 15 residues long. Unmatched junction bases numbered 9, after V lost 7 bases and J lost 2 bases. From germline, CDR1 is MDHEN and CDR2 SYDVKM. The CDR3 nucleotides read TGTGCCAGCACCCTCCTCGACAGGGGAAACACTGAAGCTTTCTTT. Its translation: CASTLLDRGNTEAFF.

The CDR3 bases are TGTGCCAGCAGCGTAAGTGGGACAGGGGAGAGATACGAGCAGTACTTC. Protein product: CASSVSGTGERYEQYF. The V call is TRBV9, the J call TRBJ2-7; 10 positions agree with TRBD1. The CDR3 is 16 amino acids. Per the germline V gene, CDR1 is SGDLS and CDR2 is YYNGEE. The J segment lost 4 bases and the V segment lost 1 base, leaving 8 bases of the junction unmatched.

The chain carries TRBV9 and TRBJ1-2, with TRBD1 identical over 10 bases. Germline V lookup: CDR1 SGDLS, CDR2 YYNGEE. The CDR3 covers 15 residues. V was pared by 2 bases and J by 8 bases, with 9 bases of the junction left unmatched. In nucleotides, the CDR3 is TGTGCCAGCAGCGTTTCCGACAGGGGGCTGATCGGCTACACCTTC. Translated: CASSVSDRGLIGYTF.

CDR3 residues: CASSPPIGTGVRGSYGYTF. Here the CDR3 DNA reads TGTGCCAGCTCACCACCGATTGGGACAGGGGTAAGGGGAAGCTATGGCTACACCTTC. The V gene is TRBV18, the J gene TRBJ1-2; 10 positions match TRBD1. V lost 0 bases to trimming and J lost 4 bases; unmatched junction nucleotides: 14. The V gene's germline CDR1 is KGHSH and CDR2 LQKENI. The CDR3 extends over 19 amino acids.

The chain carries TRBV28 and TRBJ2-5, with 12 bases that match TRBD1. The CDR3 covers 14 residues. CDR1 is MDHEN, CDR2 SYDVKM, per germline. V shed 5 bases, J shed 4 bases, and the junction held 2 bases outside the gene matches. The CDR3 bases are TGTGCCAGCAGTCGGGACAGGGGGCTAGAGACCCAGTACTTC. Its translation: CASSRDRGLETQYF.

The gene calls are TRBV5-4 and TRBJ2-7; 10 nucleotides match TRBD2. V trimming: 1 base; J trimming: 2 bases; junction bases outside the gene matches: 3. Germline-derived CDR1 and CDR2 are SGHNT and YYREEE (reference sequence). The length of the CDR3 is 15 residues. This CDR3 is CASSLLAGETYEQYF. DNA of the CDR3: TGTGCCAGCAGCTTGCTAGCGGGGGAGACCTACGAGCAGTACTTC. Variable domain in full (rest from reference TRBV5-4 and TRBJ2-7): ETGVTQSPTHLIKTRGQQVTLRCSSQSGHNTVSWYQQALGQGPQFIFQYYREEENGRGNFPPRFSGLQFPNYSSELNVNALELDDSALYLCASSLLAGETYEQYFGPGTRLTVT.

This chain connects TRBV6-5 to TRBJ2-2; 9 bases are shared with TRBD1. The CDR3 has 15 amino acids. Germline V CDR1 and CDR2: MNHEY, SVGAGI. Losses at the gene ends were 5 bases for V and 3 bases for J; bases not matched to a gene: 4. CDR3 in amino acids: CASSPTGGDTGELFF. The CDR3 coding sequence is TGTGCCAGCAGTCCTACAGGGGGCGACACCGGGGAGCTGTTTTTT.

By frequency, this clone registers medium-sized (0.01 to 0.1%). The chain links TRBV27 to TRBJ2-7; TRBD1 matches at 8 bases. V lost 5 bases to trimming and J lost 7 bases; unmatched junction nucleotides: 10. This CDR3 spans 14 amino acids. The germline CDR1 and CDR2 sequences are MNHEY and SMNVEV (reference sequence). CDR3 DNA sequence: TGTGCCAGCAGTAGACAGGACAGGGTAGGAGAGCAGTACTTC. It codes for CASSRQDRVGEQYF.

This sequence joins TRBV6-5 and TRBJ1-1; 12 bases match TRBD1. V lost 5 bases and J lost 5; bases outside the gene matches: 6. There are 15 residues in the CDR3. The germline gives CDR1 MNHEY, CDR2 SVGAGI. The DNA for the CDR3 is TGTGCCAGCAGTCCGGGACAGGGGGCCCGGACTGAAGCTTTCTTT. Its protein product is CASSPGQGARTEAFF.

The CDR3 sequence is CASSLGGPEQYF. The CDR3 DNA follows: TGTGCCAGCAGTTTAGGAGGGCCCGAGCAGTACTTC. The J gene is TRBJ2-7, the V gene TRBV27; maybe TRBD2 (6 bases). Germline assignment: CDR1 MNHEY and CDR2 SMNVEV (reference sequence). The CDR3 length is 12 residues. V dropped 2 bases and J dropped 6 bases, with 8 bases sitting between them.

This chain connects TRBV6-5 to TRBJ1-1; D not certain. The V gene lost 0 bases and the J gene lost 1 base, with 9 bases spanning the gap. Germline V lookup: CDR1 MNHEY, CDR2 SVGAGI. This CDR3 contains 15 residues. CDR3 bases: TGTGCCAGCAGTTACTCGGCAGGAGGGAACACTGAAGCTTTCTTT. It is translated as CASSYSAGGNTEAFF.

The rearrangement uses TRBV5-5 and TRBJ2-7; D possibly corresponds to TRBD1 (5 bases). The CDR3 runs 15 residues. From germline, CDR1 is SGHKS and CDR2 YYEKEE (reference sequence). V was shortened by 3 bases and J by 4 bases, with 17 bases between the two germline ends. The CDR3 nucleotides are TGTGCCAGCAGCTCCCTGAAAAAGGGGATTTACGAGCAGTACTTC. Its protein is CASSSLKKGIYEQYF.

The V gene is TRBV25-1, the J gene TRBJ1-1, with unresolved D. Trimming cost V 8 bases and J 4 bases, with 14 bases left between them. The CDR3 contains 13 residues. The germline CDR1 and CDR2 sequences are MGHDK and SYGVNS. The CDR3 DNA is TGTGCCAGCCGTGGGATTGGAGCCACTGAAGCTTTCTTT. This encodes CASRGIGATEAFF.

V is TRBV9 and J is TRBJ2-5; TRBD1 might be the D (5 bases). This CDR3 spans 14 amino acids. With 0 bases removed from V and 3 bases from J, the gap between germline ends came to 9 bases. Per the germline V gene, CDR1 is SGDLS and CDR2 is YYNGEE. The CDR3 reads CASSVGQIEETQYF. CDR3 in DNA: TGTGCCAGCAGCGTAGGACAGATAGAAGAGACCCAGTACTTC.

The chain has TRBV7-6 and TRBJ1-2; no clear D gene. Germline loops: CDR1 SGHVS, CDR2 FNYEAQ. The CDR3 covers 12 residues. Trimming took off 4 bases at V and 11 bases at J, with 14 bases between the two ends. The CDR3 nucleotides are TGTGCCAGCAGCTCGCGCGGGGATTTTTACACCTTC. It translates to CASSSRGDFYTF.

V gene TRBV5-1 combines with J gene TRBJ2-7; 12 bases map to TRBD2. Germline V gene data show CDR1 as SGHRS and CDR2 as YFSETQ. V trimming: 2 bases; J trimming: 7 bases; junction bases outside the gene matches: 4. The CDR3 contains 14 residues. The CDR3: CASSLKGTSGEQYF. DNA of the CDR3: TGCGCCAGCAGCTTAAAGGGGACTAGCGGGGAGCAGTACTTC. Combining the CDR3 with reference TRBV5-1 and TRBJ2-7 gives the whole variable domain KAGVTQTPRYLIKTRGQQVTLSCSPISGHRSVSWYQQTPGQGLQFLFEYFSETQRNKGNFPGRFSGRQFSNSRSEMNVSTLELGDSALYLCASSLKGTSGEQYFGPGTRLTVT.

The genes are TRBV5-1 and TRBJ2-5; D is unresolved. Germline V gene lookup returns CDR1 SGHRS and CDR2 YFSETQ. The CDR3 sequence is 13 residues long. V lost 1 base and J lost 1, with 5 bases in between. The CDR3 sequence is CASSLFIQETQYF. CDR3 nucleotides: TGCGCCAGCAGCTTGTTTATCCAAGAGACCCAGTACTTC.

The rearrangement uses TRBV7-2 and TRBJ2-3; 8 nucleotides line up with TRBD2. CDR3 length: 17 amino acids. Trimming at V came to 6 bases and at J to 1 base, leaving 12 bases not matched to a gene. The germline gives CDR1 SGHTA, CDR2 FQGNSA. CDR3 DNA sequence: TGTGCCAGCAGTCCCGGAGCAGGACTAGCAGGCACAGATACGCAGTATTTT. Protein sequence: CASSPGAGLAGTDTQYF. The whole variable domain, remainder taken from reference TRBV7-2 and TRBJ2-3, is GAGVSQSPSNKVTEKGKDVELRCDPISGHTALYWYRQSLGQGLEFLIYFQGNSAPDKSGLPSDRFSAERTGGSVSTLTIQRTQQEDSAVYLCASSPGAGLAGTDTQYFGPGTRLTVL.

The chain joins TRBV4-3 to TRBJ2-7; perhaps TRBD1 as D (6 bases). The germline V gene encodes CDR1 LGHNA and CDR2 YSLEER. V lost 5 bases to trimming and J lost 3 bases, with 20 bases between them. The CDR3 is 16 residues long. The chain's CDR3 is CASSTWTAQPLYEQYF. The CDR3 DNA reads as TGCGCCAGCAGCACCTGGACAGCCCAACCCCTCTACGAGCAGTACTTC.